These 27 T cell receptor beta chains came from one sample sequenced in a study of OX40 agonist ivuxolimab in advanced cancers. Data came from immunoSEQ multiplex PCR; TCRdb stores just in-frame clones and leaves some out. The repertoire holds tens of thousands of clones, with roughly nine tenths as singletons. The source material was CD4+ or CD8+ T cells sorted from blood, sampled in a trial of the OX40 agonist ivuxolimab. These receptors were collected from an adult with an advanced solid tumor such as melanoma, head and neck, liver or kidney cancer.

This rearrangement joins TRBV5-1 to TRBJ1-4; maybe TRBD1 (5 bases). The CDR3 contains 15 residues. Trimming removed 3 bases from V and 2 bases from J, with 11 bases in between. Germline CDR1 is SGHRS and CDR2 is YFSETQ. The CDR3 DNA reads TGCGCCAGCAGCTCCGGGGGGGTCACTAATGAAAAACTGTTTTTT. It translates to CASSSGGVTNEKLFF.

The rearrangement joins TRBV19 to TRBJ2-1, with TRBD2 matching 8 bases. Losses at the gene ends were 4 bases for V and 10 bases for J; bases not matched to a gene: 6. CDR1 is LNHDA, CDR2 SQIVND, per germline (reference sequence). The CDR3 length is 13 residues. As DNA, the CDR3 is TGTGCCAGTAGTAGGGTCACTAGCGGAGAGCAGTTCTTC. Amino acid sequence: CASSRVTSGEQFF.

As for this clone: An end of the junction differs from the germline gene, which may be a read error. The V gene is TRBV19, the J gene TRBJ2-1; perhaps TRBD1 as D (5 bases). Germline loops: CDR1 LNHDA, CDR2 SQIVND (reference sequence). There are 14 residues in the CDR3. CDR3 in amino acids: CASSPRGYYDEQFF. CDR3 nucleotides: TGTGCCAGTAGTCCTAGGGGTTACTACGATGAGCAGTTCTTC.

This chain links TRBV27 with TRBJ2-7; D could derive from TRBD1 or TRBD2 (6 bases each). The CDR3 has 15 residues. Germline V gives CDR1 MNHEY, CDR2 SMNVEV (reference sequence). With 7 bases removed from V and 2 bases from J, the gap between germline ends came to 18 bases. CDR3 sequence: CASTQSGGGTYEQYF. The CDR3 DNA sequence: TGTGCCAGCACCCAAAGCGGAGGGGGGACCTACGAGCAGTACTTC.

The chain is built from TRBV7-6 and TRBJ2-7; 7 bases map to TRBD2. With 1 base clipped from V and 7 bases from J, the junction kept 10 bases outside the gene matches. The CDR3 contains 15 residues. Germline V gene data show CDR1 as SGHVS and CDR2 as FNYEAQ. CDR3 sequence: CASSLVGEGQGEQYF. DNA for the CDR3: TGTGCCAGCAGCTTAGTGGGGGAGGGTCAGGGAGAGCAGTACTTC.

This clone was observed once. The CDR3 DNA reads TGTGCCAGCAGTATCCTGGGAGGCGTTCCGCCCGGGGAGCTGTTTTTT. It specifies CASSILGGVPPGELFF. The chain employs TRBV6-4 and TRBJ2-2, with a possible D match to TRBD2 (6 bases). Trimming shortened V by 5 bases and J by 6 bases, and 19 bases separated the two germline ends. The CDR3 is 16 amino acids. Germline V gene sequence: CDR1 MRHNA, CDR2 SNTAGT.

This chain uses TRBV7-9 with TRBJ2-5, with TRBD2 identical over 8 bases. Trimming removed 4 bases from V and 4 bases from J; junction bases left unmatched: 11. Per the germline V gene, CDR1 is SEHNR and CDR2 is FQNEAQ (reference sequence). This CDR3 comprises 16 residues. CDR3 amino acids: CASSYLAGPRAETQYF. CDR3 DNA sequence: TGTGCCAGCAGCTATTTAGCGGGACCCCGAGCAGAGACCCAGTACTTC.

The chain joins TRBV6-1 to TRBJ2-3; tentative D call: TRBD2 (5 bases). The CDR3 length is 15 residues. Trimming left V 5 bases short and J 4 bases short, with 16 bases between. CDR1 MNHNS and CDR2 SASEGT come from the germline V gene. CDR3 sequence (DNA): TGTGCCAGCAGTTCAAGAGGGAGTGGAGCAGATACGCAGTATTTT. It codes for CASSSRGSGADTQYF.

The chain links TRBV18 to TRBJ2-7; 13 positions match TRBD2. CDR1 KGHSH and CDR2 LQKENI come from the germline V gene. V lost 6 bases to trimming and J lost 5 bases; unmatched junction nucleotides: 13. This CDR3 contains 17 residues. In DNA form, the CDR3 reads TGTGCCAGCTCCAGACTAGCGGGAGGAGTGCGGCGAGACGAGCAGTACTTC. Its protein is CASSRLAGGVRRDEQYF.

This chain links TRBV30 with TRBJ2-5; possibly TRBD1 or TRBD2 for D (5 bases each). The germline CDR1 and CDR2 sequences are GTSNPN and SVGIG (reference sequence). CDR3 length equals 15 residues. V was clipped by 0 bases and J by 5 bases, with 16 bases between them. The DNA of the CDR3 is TGTGCCTGGAGTGTGGGGACGTTGATTCGGGAGACCCAGTACTTC. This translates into CAWSVGTLIRETQYF.

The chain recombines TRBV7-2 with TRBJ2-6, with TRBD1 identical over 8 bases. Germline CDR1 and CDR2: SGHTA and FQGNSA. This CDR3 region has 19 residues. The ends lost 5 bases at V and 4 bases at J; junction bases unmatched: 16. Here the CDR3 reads CASSHQGAGPPGGANVLTF. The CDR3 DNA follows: TGTGCCAGCAGCCATCAGGGGGCAGGACCTCCTGGGGGGGCCAACGTCCTGACTTTC. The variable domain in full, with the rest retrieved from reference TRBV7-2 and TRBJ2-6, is GAGVSQSPSNKVTEKGKDVELRCDPISGHTALYWYRQSLGQGLEFLIYFQGNSAPDKSGLPSDRFSAERTGGSVSTLTIQRTQQEDSAVYLCASSHQGAGPPGGANVLTFGAGSRLTVL.

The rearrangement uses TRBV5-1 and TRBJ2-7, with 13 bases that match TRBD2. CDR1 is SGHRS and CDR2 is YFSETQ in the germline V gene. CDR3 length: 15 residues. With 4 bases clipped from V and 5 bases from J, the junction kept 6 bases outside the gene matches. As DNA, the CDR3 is TGCGCCAGCAGCGAGGGACTAGCGGGAACGAACGAGCAGTACTTC. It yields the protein CASSEGLAGTNEQYF.

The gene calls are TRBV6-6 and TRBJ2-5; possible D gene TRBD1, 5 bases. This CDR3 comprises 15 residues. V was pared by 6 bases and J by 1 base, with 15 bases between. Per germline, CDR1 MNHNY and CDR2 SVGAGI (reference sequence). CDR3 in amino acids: CASSPNTGGQETQYF. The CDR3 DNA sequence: TGTGCCAGCAGCCCTAATACAGGCGGCCAAGAGACCCAGTACTTC.

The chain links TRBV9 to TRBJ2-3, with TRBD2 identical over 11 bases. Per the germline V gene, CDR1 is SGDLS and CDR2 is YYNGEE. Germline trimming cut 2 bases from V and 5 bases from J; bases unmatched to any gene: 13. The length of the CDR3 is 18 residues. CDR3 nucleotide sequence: TGTGCCAGCAGCGTTGACAACTCACCGGGACTAGCGGTAGATACGCAGTATTTT. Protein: CASSVDNSPGLAVDTQYF.

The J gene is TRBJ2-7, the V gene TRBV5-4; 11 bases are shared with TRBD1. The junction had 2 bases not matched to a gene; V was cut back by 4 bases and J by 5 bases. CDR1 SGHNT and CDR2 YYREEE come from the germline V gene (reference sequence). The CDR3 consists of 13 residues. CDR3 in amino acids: CASSRGQGDEQYF. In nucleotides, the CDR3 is TGTGCCAGCAGCCGGGGACAGGGGGACGAGCAGTACTTC.

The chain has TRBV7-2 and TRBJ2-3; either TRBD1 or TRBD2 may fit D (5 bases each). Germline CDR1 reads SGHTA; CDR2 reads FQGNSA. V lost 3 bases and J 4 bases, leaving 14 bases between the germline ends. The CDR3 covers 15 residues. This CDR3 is CASSLGPGLADTQYF. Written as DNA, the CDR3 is TGTGCCAGCAGCTTGGGGCCGGGATTAGCAGATACGCAGTATTTT.

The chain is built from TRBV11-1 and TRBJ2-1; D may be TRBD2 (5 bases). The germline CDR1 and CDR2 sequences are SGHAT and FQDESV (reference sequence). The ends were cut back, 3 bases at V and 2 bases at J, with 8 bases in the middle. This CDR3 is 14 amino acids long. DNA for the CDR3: TGTGCCAGCAGCTTGACCGGGACCTACAATGAGCAGTTCTTC. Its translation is CASSLTGTYNEQFF.

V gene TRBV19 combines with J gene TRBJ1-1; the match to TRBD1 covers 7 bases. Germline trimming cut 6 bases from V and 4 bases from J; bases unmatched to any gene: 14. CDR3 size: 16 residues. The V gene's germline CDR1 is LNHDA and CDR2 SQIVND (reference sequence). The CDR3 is CASSLEGAGVVTEAFF. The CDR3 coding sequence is TGTGCCAGTAGCCTGGAGGGGGCAGGGGTTGTCACTGAAGCTTTCTTT.

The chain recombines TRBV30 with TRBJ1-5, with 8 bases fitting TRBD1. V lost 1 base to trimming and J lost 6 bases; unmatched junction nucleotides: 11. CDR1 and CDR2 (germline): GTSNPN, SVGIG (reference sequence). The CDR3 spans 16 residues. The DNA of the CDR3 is TGTGCCTGGAGTGCAGACCGGACAGGGAGTTTTCAGCCCCAGCATTTT. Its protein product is CAWSADRTGSFQPQHF.

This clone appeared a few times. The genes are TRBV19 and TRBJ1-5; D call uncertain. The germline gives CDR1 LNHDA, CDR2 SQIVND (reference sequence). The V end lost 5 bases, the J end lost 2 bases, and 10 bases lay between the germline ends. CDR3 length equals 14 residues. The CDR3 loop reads CASSVSGGNQPQHF. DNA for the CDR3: TGTGCCAGTAGTGTGTCTGGGGGCAATCAGCCCCAGCATTTT.

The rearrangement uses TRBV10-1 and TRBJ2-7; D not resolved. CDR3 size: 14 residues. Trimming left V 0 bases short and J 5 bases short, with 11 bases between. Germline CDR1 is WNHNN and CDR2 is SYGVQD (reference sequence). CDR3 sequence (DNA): TGCGCCAGCAGTGAGTCGAAGGGTTTCCACGAGCAGTACTTC. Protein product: CASSESKGFHEQYF.

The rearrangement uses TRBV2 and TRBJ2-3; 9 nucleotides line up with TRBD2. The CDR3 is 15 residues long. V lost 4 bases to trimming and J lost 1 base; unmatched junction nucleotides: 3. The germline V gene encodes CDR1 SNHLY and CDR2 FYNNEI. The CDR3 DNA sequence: TGTGCCAGCAGTGCCCGGACTAGCGGCACAGATACGCAGTATTTT. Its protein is CASSARTSGTDTQYF.

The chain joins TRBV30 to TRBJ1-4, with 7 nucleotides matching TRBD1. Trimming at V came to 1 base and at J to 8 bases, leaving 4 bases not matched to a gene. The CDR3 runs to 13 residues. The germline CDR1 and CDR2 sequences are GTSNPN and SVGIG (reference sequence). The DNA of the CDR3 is TGTGCCTGGAGTGGACAGGGAAGGGAAAAACTGTTTTTT. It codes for CAWSGQGREKLFF.

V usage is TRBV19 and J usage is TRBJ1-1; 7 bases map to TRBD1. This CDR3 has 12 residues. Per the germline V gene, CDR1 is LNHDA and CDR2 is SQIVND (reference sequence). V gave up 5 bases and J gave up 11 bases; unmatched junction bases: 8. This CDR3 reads CASSAPGGRAFF. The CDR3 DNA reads TGTGCCAGTAGTGCACCAGGGGGTCGGGCTTTCTTT.

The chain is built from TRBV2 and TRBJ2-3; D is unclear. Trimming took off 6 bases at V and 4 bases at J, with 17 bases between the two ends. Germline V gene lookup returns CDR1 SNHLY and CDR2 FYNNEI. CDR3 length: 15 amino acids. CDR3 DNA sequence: TGTGCCAGCAGATACCTAGTTAGTACTGCAGATACGCAGTATTTT. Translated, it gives CASRYLVSTADTQYF.

The DNA of the CDR3 is TGTGCCAGCAGCGTCCGGACAGGGGGTAGCAATCAGCCCCAGCATTTT. This sequence encodes CASSVRTGGSNQPQHF. The chain links TRBV9 to TRBJ1-5, with TRBD1 matching 10 bases. With 2 bases clipped from V and 0 bases from J, the junction kept 2 bases outside the gene matches. The CDR3 covers 16 residues. In germline, CDR1 is SGDLS, CDR2 YYNGEE.

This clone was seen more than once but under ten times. The CDR3: CASRTRGTDTQYF. For the CDR3, the DNA is TGTGCCAGTAGGACGCGCGGCACAGATACGCAGTATTTT. This chain uses TRBV19 with TRBJ2-3; unclear D gene. Germline V gene data show CDR1 as LNHDA and CDR2 as SQIVND (reference sequence). The V gene lost 6 bases and the J gene lost 1 base, with 8 bases spanning the gap. CDR3 length equals 13 residues.